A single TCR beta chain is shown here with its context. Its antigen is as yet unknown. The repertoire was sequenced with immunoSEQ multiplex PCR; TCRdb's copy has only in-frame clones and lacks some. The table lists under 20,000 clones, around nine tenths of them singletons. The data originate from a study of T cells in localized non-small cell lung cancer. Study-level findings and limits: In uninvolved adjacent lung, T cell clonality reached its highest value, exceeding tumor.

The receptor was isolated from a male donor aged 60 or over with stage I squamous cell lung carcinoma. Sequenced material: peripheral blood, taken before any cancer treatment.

CDR3 sequence reads: CASSQQANQPQHF. The DNA of the CDR3 is TGTGCCAGCAGCCAACAGGCCAATCAGCCCCAGCATTTT. V gene TRBV14 combines with J gene TRBJ1-5; no clear D. The germline V and J ends were trimmed by 2 bases and 3 bases, with 5 bases remaining between them. Germline CDR1 reads SGHDN; CDR2 reads FVKESK. The CDR3 length is 13 residues.